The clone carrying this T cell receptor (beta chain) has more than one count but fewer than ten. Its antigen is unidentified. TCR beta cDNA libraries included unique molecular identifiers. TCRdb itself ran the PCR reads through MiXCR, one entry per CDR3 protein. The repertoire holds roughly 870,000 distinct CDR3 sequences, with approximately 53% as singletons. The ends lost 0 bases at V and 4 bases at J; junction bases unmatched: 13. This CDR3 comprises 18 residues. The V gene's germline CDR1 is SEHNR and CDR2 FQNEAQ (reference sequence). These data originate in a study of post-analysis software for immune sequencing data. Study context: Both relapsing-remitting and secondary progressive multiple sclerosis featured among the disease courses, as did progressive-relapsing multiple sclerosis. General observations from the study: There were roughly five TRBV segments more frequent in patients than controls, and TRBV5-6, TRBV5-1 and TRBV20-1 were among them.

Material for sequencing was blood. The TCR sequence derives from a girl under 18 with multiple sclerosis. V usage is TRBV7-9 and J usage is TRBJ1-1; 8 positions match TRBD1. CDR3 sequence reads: CASSLARGRGRGSTEAFF. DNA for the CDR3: TGTGCCAGCAGCTTAGCGCGCGGCAGGGGGCGTGGAAGCACTGAAGCTTTCTTT.